The source of this T cell receptor (beta chain) is a study of blood T cell repertoires in COVID-19 (dated by TCRdb to about 2020). About the investigation overall: Samples from collaborators originated in the United States, Italy and Spain and spanned both the acute and convalescent phases of COVID-19. The repertoires were released in a freely available public database meant as a resource for research on the immune response to SARS-CoV-2. The prospective study material was composed of cDNA or gDNA derived from T cells, B-cell-depleted T cells, or PBMCs. Where available, HLA class I and class II types were taken from metadata supplied by the sample provider and were not determined by assay-based typing. The sample metadata nearly always contained a de-identified subject ID, COVID-19 status, age in years and sex. The dataset comprised deeply sampled blood TCRbeta repertoires from subjects exposed to, actively infected with, or recovered from COVID-19. The samples were drawn from two sources: the first 160 participants of the ongoing ImmuneRACE study, and 1,000 to 1,500 subjects contributed by 6 global collaborators.

The CDR3 runs 13 residues from the cysteine to the phenylalanine. The retained sequence is limited to the CDR3, 39 bases, with the frame set at the first base. The germline V gene encodes CDR1 MNHEY and CDR2 SVGAGI. Trimming at the junction amounts to 2 bases on V and 8 bases on J, and the germline ends lie 10 bases apart. Collaborating institutions collected whole blood in K2EDTA tubes following their own protocols. For TCRbeta analysis, collaborator samples were shipped as frozen whole blood, as isolated PBMCs, or as DNA extracted from either sample type. Points the paper makes about the study in general: Clinical and demographic metadata were provided uncurated, with the amount varying by source and participant.

The immunoSEQ Assay, a bias-controlled multiplex PCR, was used to amplify TCRbeta CDR3 regions from genomic DNA. The original pipeline was this. Nucleated cell counts per sample were estimated from amplification of reference gene primers within the assay. Sequence reads were collapsed and filtered to measure the absolute abundance of every unique TCRbeta CDR3 rearrangement. Productive Simpson clonality was computed per sample as the square root of Simpson's diversity index over productive rearrangements. TCRdb stores this immuneACCESS table with in-frame sequences only. Part of the clones is absent; in the studies checked, under half of the shortfall reflects unresolved V genes, and no reason is known for the rest. D and trimming were read from the DNA, whereas the V and J calls and clone size are those reported in that table. Across this sample there are 75,000 to 90,000 clones, with around four fifths seen only once. Roughly 10% of the sample is taken by the ten largest.

A word on this clone: Its antigen remains undetermined. Qualities for individual bases were not recorded, and no much larger clone is one base off.

Sequencing input: peripheral blood. The chain couples TRBV6-5 to TRBJ2-1; TRBD2 is possibly the D segment (6 matching bases). The sequence was collected from a human donor in a cohort sampled during active COVID-19. CDR3 protein: CASSYPGVDEQFF. The nucleotide sequence is given as TGTGCCAGCAGTTACCCGGGGGTCGATGAGCAGTTCTTC.